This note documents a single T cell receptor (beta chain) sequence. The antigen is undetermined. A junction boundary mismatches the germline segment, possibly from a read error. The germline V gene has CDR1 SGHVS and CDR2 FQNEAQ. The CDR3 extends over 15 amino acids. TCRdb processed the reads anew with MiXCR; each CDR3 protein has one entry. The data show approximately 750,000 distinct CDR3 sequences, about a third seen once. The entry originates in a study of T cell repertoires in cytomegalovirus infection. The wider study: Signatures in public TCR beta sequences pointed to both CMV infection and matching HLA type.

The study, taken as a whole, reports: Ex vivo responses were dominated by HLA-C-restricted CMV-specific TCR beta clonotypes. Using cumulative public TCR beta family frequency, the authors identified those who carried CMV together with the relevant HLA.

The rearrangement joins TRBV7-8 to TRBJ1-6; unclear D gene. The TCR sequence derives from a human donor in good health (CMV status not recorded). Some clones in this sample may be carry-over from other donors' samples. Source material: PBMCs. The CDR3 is CDSWFRGVSDSPLPF. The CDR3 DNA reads TGTGACAGCTGGTTTCGGGGAGTCTCGGATTCACCCCTCCCCTTT.